This TCR beta chain was captured in a study of shared clonotypes between healthy human individuals (TCRdb year 2020). The study in broad terms: The cohort included three men and a couple of women between 18 and 49 years of age. Different laboratories and diverse techniques were used to prepare libraries and sequence TCR repertoires, to increase sequencing depth and limit assay-specific biases. Blood TCR repertoires of about 5 healthy adults were deeply sequenced to estimate repertoire size and the extent of clonotype sharing between individuals. Per donor, three plates each were used for CD4 naive and CD4 memory, two for CD8 naive, and one for CD8 memory. Leukapheresis yielded between about 0.9 and 8.9 billion PBMCs per donor.

Results the study describes overall, beyond this receptor: Compared with non-shared clonotypes, clonotypes shared by all four sorted-subset donors had higher generation probabilities. When several donors were compared, the shared fraction of clonotypes was about 5% for naive CD4, around 3.5% for naive CD8, more than 2% for memory CD4, and around 0.37% for memory CD8. Sampling was limited to blood, and TCR repertoires in tissue likely differ from TCR repertoires in blood. Because the study included only a small number of donors, the genetic and exposure-history diversity represented was limited. Based on pairwise subsampling, the degree of clonotype sharing among donors was expected to be affected by sequencing depth. Naive subsets generally had larger estimated clonotype richness than memory subsets did. Rarefaction of sorted-subset datasets indicated incomplete sequencing despite the large sequencing depth.

TCR CDR3 regions were amplified from genomic DNA by multiplex PCR using the deep immunoSEQ assay. For each cell subset, the extracted genomic DNA was distributed evenly across all wells of several immunoSEQ 96-well plates, and each plate served as one replicate. For sorted subsets, roughly 200 ng of genomic DNA, equivalent to 25,000 to 35,000 T cell genomes, went into each replicate PCR. Purified libraries were quantified with a Qubit 3.0 fluorometer, sized on a Bioanalyzer 2100, and re-quantified with the KAPA Library Quantification kit. Every immunoSEQ 96-well plate was sequenced on a separate single-read 150-cycle Illumina NextSeq 550 flow cell. Per the source publication's procedure: Because only junctional sequences without quality scores were contained in the immunoSEQ output, filtering matching that applied to full-length reads could not be performed. Sequences were annotated with PyIR, a Python wrapper for IgBLAST v1.9, and V/J genes and CDR3 were assigned using IMGT germline references. Reads were removed for weak V/J assignments (E-value above 1e-6), missing CDR3, stop codons, out-of-frame junctions, or ambiguous translated residues. V3J clonotypes were defined by identical inferred V gene, J gene, and CDR3 amino acid sequence. The percentage overlap between two repertoires was calculated by dividing the number of shared unique clonotypes by the size of the smaller repertoire. Three approaches were used to assess repertoire richness: RTK rarefaction, the Chao1 estimator, and Recon v2.1 estimates of unobserved clonotypes. Generation probabilities for all TCRbeta clonotypes obtained by the gDNA method from a few donors were computed using OLGA. The immuneACCESS repertoire file appears here via TCRdb, limited to in-frame rearrangements. These files lack a portion of the clones; in checked studies, under half of the deficit traces to unresolved V genes, and the cause of the others is not known. For V, J and clone size, that table is used; D and trimming come from the DNA. Across this sample there are around 610,000 clones, with roughly 95% seen only once. 0.11% of the sample belongs to the ten largest clones.

Germline trimming: 8 bases from V, 4 bases from J; junction bases outside gene matches: 8. CDR1 is given as MNHNS and CDR2 as SASEGT, both from the germline V gene. The CDR3, cysteine through phenylalanine, is 14 amino acids long. CDR3 DNA only is kept here, 42 bases in frame from base 1. CD8 naive samples consisted of CD45RO-negative cells that were positively selected for CCR7, yielding a CD45RA+CCR7+ population without TemRA cells. Healthy HIV-negative adults with no recently reported acute infections or vaccinations were included as donors. All donors were Caucasian adults living in Nashville, Tennessee, USA. After blood collection by leukapheresis, PBMCs were isolated using Ficoll-Histopaque density gradient centrifugation and then cryopreserved in the vapor phase of liquid nitrogen. Purity and quantity of every magnetically sorted T cell population were checked by analytical flow cytometry. From each sorted fraction, genomic DNA was isolated and quantified by UV absorbance on a Nanodrop 2000c.

In regard to this clone: This receptor's antigen is unknown. No quality values exist for individual bases; no much larger clone is one base distant.

The rearranged segments are TRBV6-1 and TRBJ2-1; 7 central nucleotides agree with TRBD2. The origin of this receptor is a woman aged 25 to 39 in good health. Sequenced input: naive CD8+ T cells sorted from blood. The intended sense of this specimen's cell subset or site label: CD45RA+CCR7+. For the CDR3, the sequence is CASAGGSVYNEQFF. The nucleotide sequence reads TGTGCCAGCGCGGGCGGGAGCGTTTACAATGAGCAGTTCTTC.